This T cell receptor (beta chain) originates from a study of control samples from healthy donors and cancer patients. Trimming cost V 0 bases and J 8 bases, with 13 bases left between them. Germline loops: CDR1 KGHSH, CDR2 LQKENI. CDR3 length equals 14 residues. The assay was immunoSEQ multiplex PCR, and TCRdb's table has in-frame clones only and misses some. The sample has more than 90,000 clones; around nine tenths are singletons. This receptor was obtained from a man aged 25-45 years in good health. Material for sequencing was blood. The chain combines TRBV18 with TRBJ1-2; D call uncertain. The CDR3 region has the DNA TGTGCCAGCTCACCACCGTTGGGAGGGAGCGGCTACACCTTC. Encoded protein: CASSPPLGGSGYTF.